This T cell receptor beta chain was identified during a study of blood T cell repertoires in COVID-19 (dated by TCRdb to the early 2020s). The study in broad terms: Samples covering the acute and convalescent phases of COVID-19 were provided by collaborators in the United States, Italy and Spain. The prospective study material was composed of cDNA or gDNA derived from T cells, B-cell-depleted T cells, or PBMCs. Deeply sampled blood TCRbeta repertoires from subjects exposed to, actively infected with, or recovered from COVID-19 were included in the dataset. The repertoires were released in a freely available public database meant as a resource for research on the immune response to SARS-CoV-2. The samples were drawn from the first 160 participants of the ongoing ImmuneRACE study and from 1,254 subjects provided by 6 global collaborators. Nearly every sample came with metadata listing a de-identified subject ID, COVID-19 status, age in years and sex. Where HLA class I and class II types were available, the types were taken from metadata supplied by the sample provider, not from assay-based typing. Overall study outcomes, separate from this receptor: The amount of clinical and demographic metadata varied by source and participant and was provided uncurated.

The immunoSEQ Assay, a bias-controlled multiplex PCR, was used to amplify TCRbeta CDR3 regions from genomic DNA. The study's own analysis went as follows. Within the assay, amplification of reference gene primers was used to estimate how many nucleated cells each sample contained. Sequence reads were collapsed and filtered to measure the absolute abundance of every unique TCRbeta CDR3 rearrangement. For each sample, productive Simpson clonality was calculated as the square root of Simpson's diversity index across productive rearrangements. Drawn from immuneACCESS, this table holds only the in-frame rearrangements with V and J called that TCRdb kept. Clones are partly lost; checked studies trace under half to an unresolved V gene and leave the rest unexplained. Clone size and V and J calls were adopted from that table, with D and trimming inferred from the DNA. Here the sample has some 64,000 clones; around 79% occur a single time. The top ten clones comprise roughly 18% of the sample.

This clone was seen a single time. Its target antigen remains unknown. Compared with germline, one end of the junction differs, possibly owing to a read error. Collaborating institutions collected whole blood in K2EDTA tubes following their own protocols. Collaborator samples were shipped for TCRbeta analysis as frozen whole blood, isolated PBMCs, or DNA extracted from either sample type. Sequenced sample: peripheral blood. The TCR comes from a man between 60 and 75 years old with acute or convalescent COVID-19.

The CDR3 is CASSIGRVARVF. The DNA sequence is as follows: TGTGCCAGTAGTATAGGTAGGGTAGCGAGGGTCTTC. The sequence links TRBV19 to TRBJ2-1, with TRBD2 perhaps the D gene, on 5 matching bases. CDR1 and CDR2 are drawn from the germline V gene (reference sequence): LNHDA, SQIVND. The CDR3 starts with the cysteine, ends with the phenylalanine, and has 12 residues. Of the read, only the CDR3 DNA is kept; its 36 bases are in frame from base 1.